The sequence of this T cell receptor beta chain was determined in a study of CD8+ T cells in alopecia areata. About the study: Patients remained on tofacitinib for 6 to 18 months and then went 6 months without it.

Study-wide results and caveats: Compared with mice, patients displayed less clear TCR sharing, possibly for HLA-related reasons.

In the case of this clone: The antigen remains unidentified.

Collection of lesional scalp punch biopsies and peripheral blood was performed in alopecia areata patients. Sequencing used cDNA as its template, made by extracting RNA and reverse transcribing it. Assay: immunoSEQ multiplex PCR; the TCRdb copy retains only in-frame clones and omits some. Of 110,000 to 150,000 clones listed, approximately 51% were seen once; the top ten hold more than 0.95%. The sample was CD4+ T cells sorted from blood, taken at week 0. The receptor was derived from a human donor with alopecia areata.

The CDR3 DNA is TGTGCCAGCAGACCAAGGGAGGGAGTCACCGGGGAGCTGTTTTTT. This encodes CASRPREGVTGELFF. The chain employs TRBV7-9 and TRBJ2-2; 7 positions match TRBD2. CDR3 length: 15 amino acids. The germline V gene has CDR1 SEHNR and CDR2 FQNEAQ (reference sequence). Trimming cost V 6 bases and J 4 bases; bases outside gene matches: 8.